A selection of T cell receptor beta chains follows, all from one sample in a study of patients and donors after allogeneic stem cell transplantation. From the RT-PCR reads, TCRdb called clonotypes with MiXCR, one entry per CDR3 protein. The sample gives 150,000 to 250,000 distinct CDR3 sequences, 41% of which show up once; around 35% is in the top ten. The sample comprised blood, either unsorted or a sorted T cell fraction (not recorded which). Receptors originate from a human donor who was either an allogeneic HSCT recipient or a stem cell or donor lymphocyte infusion donor (not recorded which). It is not recorded whose cells these are; they may come from a transplant donor. The CDR3 runs from the conserved cysteine through the conserved F or W. Fields, in order: J gene, V gene, D gene, clone size, CDR3 DNA, CDR3 protein. A D gene is named only where the DNA matches it firmly. Clone size is stated in some rows and not others, as once, few, many or a class when expanded.

J: TRBJ1-2
V: TRBV30
D: TRBD1
size: -
DNA: TGTGCCTGGAGTGACGGACAGGGGGGGTGCACCTTC
CDR3: CAWSDGQGGCTF

J: TRBJ2-5
V: TRBV6-2/TRBV6-3
D: TRBD2
size: -
DNA: TGTGCCAGCAGTTCTGCCCGGCCACTAGCGGGAGGAGAGACCCAGTACTTC
CDR3: CASSSARPLAGGETQYF

J: TRBJ2-1
V: TRBV25-1
D: -
size: -
DNA: TGTGCCAGCAGTGAATGGGCCAATGAGCAGTTCTTC
CDR3: CASSEWANEQFF

J: TRBJ1-5
V: TRBV30
D: TRBD1
size: -
DNA: TGTGCCTGGAGTCCCCCGAAAGGCGCGGACAGGGCCTTTAGCAATCAGCCCCAGCATTTT
CDR3: CAWSPPKGADRAFSNQPQHF

J: TRBJ2-7
V: TRBV29-1
D: TRBD1
size: few
DNA: TGCAGCGGCAGAACCGGGACAGGGTTCTACGAGCAGTACTTC
CDR3: CSGRTGTGFYEQYF

J: TRBJ2-3
V: TRBV12-3/TRBV12-4
D: TRBD1
size: few
DNA: TGTGCCAGCAGTTTAAACAGGGGGACAGATACGCAGTATTTT
CDR3: CASSLNRGTDTQYF

J: TRBJ1-1
V: TRBV29-1
D: TRBD1
size: -
DNA: TGCAGCGTACAGGGGGCTGGCTCTGAAGCTTTCTTT
CDR3: CSVQGAGSEAFF

J: TRBJ2-1
V: TRBV29-1
D: TRBD1
size: few
DNA: TGCAGCGTTGACCCTCGGACAGGGGTCGATGAGCAGTTCTTC
CDR3: CSVDPRTGVDEQFF

J: TRBJ2-7
V: TRBV12-3/TRBV12-4
D: -
size: -
DNA: TGTGCCAGCAGTTCGCCCCCGGGGACCACCATGGAGCAGTACTTC
CDR3: CASSSPPGTTMEQYF

J: TRBJ2-7
V: TRBV15
D: -
size: -
DNA: TGTGCCACCAGCAGAGAGGACAGCTACAGCACCTACGAGCAGTACTTC
CDR3: CATSREDSYSTYEQYF

J: TRBJ2-1
V: TRBV12-3/TRBV12-4
D: -
size: -
DNA: TGTGCCAGCAGTGTCTCTCACAATGAGCAGTTCTTC
CDR3: CASSVSHNEQFF

J: TRBJ1-1
V: TRBV12-3/TRBV12-4
D: -
size: -
DNA: TGTGCCAGCAGTTTTACCCAGGGTTCGAACACTGAAGCTTTCTTT
CDR3: CASSFTQGSNTEAFF

J: TRBJ1-1
V: TRBV24-1
D: -
size: -
DNA: TGTGCCACCCCCCCGGTCGGGGGGCTGGATACTGAAGCTTTCTTT
CDR3: CATPPVGGLDTEAFF

J: TRBJ2-7
V: TRBV4-1
D: -
size: -
DNA: TGCGCCAGCAGCCAAGATATCGTAGGAACTGGTGAGCAGTACTTC
CDR3: CASSQDIVGTGEQYF

J: TRBJ1-2
V: TRBV5-1
D: -
size: -
DNA: TGCGCCAGCAGCTTGGAATCGAATGGTTATGGCTACACCTTC
CDR3: CASSLESNGYGYTF

J: TRBJ1-2
V: TRBV6-2/TRBV6-3
D: -
size: few
DNA: TGTGCCAGCAGGGACCCAAGCTATGGCTACACCTTC
CDR3: CASRDPSYGYTF

J: TRBJ2-5
V: TRBV12-3/TRBV12-4
D: TRBD2
size: few
DNA: TGTGCCAGCAGTTTAAAAGGTCTAGCGGACCAAGAGACCCAGTACTTC
CDR3: CASSLKGLADQETQYF

J: TRBJ2-7
V: TRBV29-1
D: -
size: -
DNA: TGCAGCGTCCGGCGAGGACTCAGCTCCTACGAGCAGTACTTC
CDR3: CSVRRGLSSYEQYF

J: TRBJ2-6
V: TRBV30
D: -
size: once
DNA: TGTGCCTGGAGCACAGGGAGGGCCGGGGCCAACGTCCTGACTTTC
CDR3: CAWSTGRAGANVLTF

J: TRBJ2-1
V: TRBV12-3/TRBV12-4
D: TRBD2
size: few
DNA: TGTGCCAGCATTGTAGCGGGATACAATGAGCAGTTCTTC
CDR3: CASIVAGYNEQFF

J: TRBJ2-1
V: TRBV10-3
D: -
size: -
DNA: TGTGCCATCAGTGACCGGGTAGGGAATGAGCAGTTCTTC
CDR3: CAISDRVGNEQFF

J: TRBJ2-1
V: TRBV6-5
D: TRBD2
size: -
DNA: TGTGCCAGCAGTCCCGGACTAGCGGGAGGGCCCTACAATGAGCAGTTCTTC
CDR3: CASSPGLAGGPYNEQFF

J: TRBJ2-1
V: TRBV3-1
D: -
size: -
DNA: TGTGCCAGCAGCCAAGAGGCGAGCTACAATGAGCAGTTCTTC
CDR3: CASSQEASYNEQFF

J: TRBJ1-1
V: TRBV5-1
D: -
size: -
DNA: TGCGCCAGCAGCCCGGGGTCCACTGAAGCTTTCTTT
CDR3: CASSPGSTEAFF

J: TRBJ2-5
V: TRBV12-3/TRBV12-4
D: TRBD2
size: -
DNA: TGTGCCAGCAGCTCCGGGACTAGCGGGGGGGAGACCCAGTACTTC
CDR3: CASSSGTSGGETQYF

J: TRBJ1-4
V: TRBV6-5
D: TRBD1
size: few
DNA: TGTGCCAGCAGTCCTTTAGGGGGCAAGGGTGAAAAACTGTTTTTT
CDR3: CASSPLGGKGEKLFF

J: TRBJ2-7
V: TRBV5-6
D: TRBD1
size: few
DNA: TGTGCCAGCAGCTTCGGGACAGGGGCCTACGAGCAGTACTTC
CDR3: CASSFGTGAYEQYF

J: TRBJ1-6
V: TRBV6-5
D: -
size: few
DNA: TGTGCCAGCAGTACCTATAATTCACCCCTCCACTTT
CDR3: CASSTYNSPLHF

J: TRBJ1-1
V: TRBV20-1
D: -
size: -
DNA: TGCAGTGCAGGCCTGAACACTGAAGCTTTCTTT
CDR3: CSAGLNTEAFF